The sequence of this T cell receptor beta chain was determined in a study of blood T cells in healthy people across ages. Findings and caveats of the study: Both naive CD4+ cell counts and diversity were greater in long-lived donors than in aged donors. Unsorted PBMC input precluded a conclusive naive versus antigen-experienced comparison.

CDR1 MNHNS and CDR2 SASEGT come from the germline V gene. The CDR3 is made up of 17 amino acids. With 3 bases clipped from V and 5 bases from J, the junction kept 11 bases outside the gene matches. The table lists this clonotype with a few counts. Its target is not known. Each donor had 9 to 10 milliliters of peripheral blood drawn. The use of a sample-barcoded 5' primer and a J-beta primer mix characterized a second PCR of roughly 6 to 11 cycles. One entry per CDR3 protein results from TCRdb running MiXCR on the 5' RACE reads. The data hold about 2 million distinct CDR3 sequences, with 49% observed a single time.

The material sequenced was blood. This rearrangement joins TRBV6-1 to TRBJ2-3, with 10 nucleotides matching TRBD1. This clonotype was sampled from a woman between 35 and 50 years old in good health. Written as DNA, the CDR3 is TGTGCCAGCAGTGACCGAATTGGGACAGGGGTAGGAGATACGCAGTATTTT. Protein: CASSDRIGTGVGDTQYF.